The next 10 T cell receptor beta chains were all read from a single sample in a study of T cell changes during pregnancy in multiple sclerosis. Generated by immunoSEQ multiplex PCR, the TCRdb table keeps only in-frame clones and is missing some. The sample has fewer than 40,000 clones, roughly 88% seen once. This specimen consisted of CD8+ T cells from peripheral blood mononuclear cells, obtained after pregnancy. The origin of the receptors is a female donor with multiple sclerosis, enrolled in a pregnancy study.

This clone was observed a few times. The chain combines TRBV4-2 with TRBJ1-5; D not certain. Trimming cost V 0 bases and J 11 bases, with 17 bases left between them. Germline-derived CDR1 and CDR2 are LGHNA and YNFKEQ. The CDR3 length is 15 residues. CDR3 region: CASSQDLAGSLSQHF. The CDR3 DNA sequence: TGTGCCAGCAGCCAAGATTTGGCAGGATCTTTGTCCCAGCATTTT.

The chain has TRBV6-5 and TRBJ2-1; D remains unclear. V dropped 6 bases and J dropped 10 bases, with 13 bases sitting between them. Germline V gene lookup returns CDR1 MNHEY and CDR2 SVGAGI. This CDR3 contains 12 residues. Here the CDR3 reads CASSSPDGEQFF. The CDR3 DNA sequence: TGTGCCAGCAGCTCCCCCGACGGGGAGCAGTTCTTC.

This clone has just one count. The chain recombines TRBV6-5 with TRBJ2-7, with a tentative D call TRBD1 (6 bases). Trimming took 5 bases from V and 3 from J, leaving 11 bases between them. Germline V gives CDR1 MNHEY, CDR2 SVGAGI. CDR3 length: 13 amino acids. CDR3 coding DNA: TGTGCCAGCAGTACCGGGACACGCTACGAGCAGTACTTC. Its translation: CASSTGTRYEQYF.

This sequence joins TRBV7-9 and TRBJ2-7; weak D call: TRBD1 (6 bases). Trimming cost V 1 base and J 0 bases, with 13 bases left between them. This CDR3 is built from 16 residues. Looked up from germline, CDR1 is SEHNR and CDR2 is FQNEAQ (reference sequence). CDR3 DNA sequence: TGTGCCAGCAGCTTAGGTGAGGACAGCGTCTCCTACGAGCAGTACTTC. This gives the protein CASSLGEDSVSYEQYF.

This clone came up once. This sequence joins TRBV7-8 and TRBJ2-3, with 11 bases fitting TRBD2. Germline loops: CDR1 SGHVS, CDR2 FQNEAQ. This CDR3 has 16 amino acids. V gave up 2 bases and J gave up 6 bases; unmatched junction bases: 7. The CDR3, as DNA: TGTGCCAGCAGCTTAAAGAGACTAGCGGGGTTGGATACGCAGTATTTT. Amino acid sequence: CASSLKRLAGLDTQYF.

The CDR3 nucleotides read TGTGCCAGCAGCCAAATAGCGGGGGGGCCTGTGAATGAGCAGTTCTTC. Its protein product is CASSQIAGGPVNEQFF. This chain uses TRBV7-9 with TRBJ2-1, with TRBD2 matching over 11 bases. J lost 7 bases, V lost 5 bases, and 10 bases had no gene match. The germline V gene encodes CDR1 SEHNR and CDR2 FQNEAQ (reference sequence). CDR3 length equals 16 residues.

The chain uses TRBV5-5 and TRBJ2-7; TRBD2 might be the D (6 bases). The CDR3 totals 13 residues. Germline V gene lookup returns CDR1 SGHKS and CDR2 YYEKEE (reference sequence). V was cut by 6 bases and J by 5 bases, with 15 bases left in between. The CDR3 loop reads CASKGGGYHEQYF. CDR3 DNA sequence: TGTGCCAGCAAAGGAGGAGGGTACCACGAGCAGTACTTC.

V usage is TRBV19 and J usage is TRBJ2-7; a possible D gene is TRBD1 (6 bases). Trimming stripped 6 bases from V and 3 bases from J, with 9 bases between. The germline V gene has CDR1 LNHDA and CDR2 SQIVND (reference sequence). The CDR3 loop spans 12 amino acids. CDR3: CASSQGGYEQYF. CDR3 DNA: TGTGCCAGTAGCCAAGGGGGCTACGAGCAGTACTTC.

The chain couples TRBV5-6 to TRBJ2-1; D gene ambiguous. The CDR3 loop spans 13 amino acids. V lost 1 base and J lost 2, with 4 bases in between. Germline CDR1 and CDR2: SGHDT and YYEEEE. The CDR3 DNA follows: TGTGCCAGCAGCTTGTCTCCCTACAATGAGCAGTTCTTC. This sequence encodes CASSLSPYNEQFF.

This chain links TRBV6-6 with TRBJ2-2; D may be TRBD2 (6 bases). Germline lookup yields CDR1 MNHNY and CDR2 SVGAGI (reference sequence). Trimming stripped 4 bases from V and 1 base from J, with 13 bases between. The CDR3 has 16 residues. CDR3 sequence (DNA): TGTGCCAGCAGTTCCCCACGGGGACTGAACACCGGGGAGCTGTTTTTT. Amino acids: CASSSPRGLNTGELFF.